The 16 T cell receptor beta chains in this list originate from one sample, sequenced in a study of cytomegalovirus exposure and HLA in healthy donors. A multiplex PCR was run with 60 Vbeta primers and 13 Jbeta primers. TCRdb's table, derived via immunoSEQ multiplex PCR, lists solely in-frame clones and lacks some. The repertoire has roughly 200,000 clones, around nine tenths of them found once; the top ten carry roughly 0.32%. Material: PBMCs. These receptors all come from a woman aged 30 to 39 in good health and CMV-seronegative.

The CDR3 DNA is TGTGCCACCGCCGGGGTCGGGGGGACCCAGTACTTC. Protein sequence: CATAGVGGTQYF. The chain uses TRBV19 and TRBJ2-5; a possible D gene is TRBD2 (6 bases). The CDR3 totals 12 residues. Per the germline V gene, CDR1 is LNHDA and CDR2 is SQIVND (reference sequence). Between the trimmed V and J ends, which lost 10 bases and 7 bases, there was a span of 16 bases. The full variable domain, with the rest looked up from reference TRBV19 and TRBJ2-5, is DGGITQSPKYLFRKEGQNVTLSCEQNLNHDAMYWYRQDPGQGLRLIYYSQIVNDFQKGDIAEGYSVSREKKESFPLTVTSAQKNPTAFYLCATAGVGGTQYFGPGTRLLVL.

The CDR3 nucleotides read TGTGCCAGCAGCTTAAGCCGACAGTTATCCTATGGCTACACCTTC. This sequence encodes CASSLSRQLSYGYTF. J is TRBJ1-2 and V is TRBV7-2, with D possibly TRBD1 on 5 matching bases. The CDR3 has 15 residues. V lost 2 bases and J 4 bases, leaving 14 bases between the germline ends. In germline, CDR1 is SGHTA, CDR2 FQGNSA.

This sequence joins TRBV7-2 and TRBJ2-3; D gene unclear. Trimming shortened V by 4 bases and J by 2 bases, and 7 bases separated the two germline ends. The germline V gene encodes CDR1 SGHTA and CDR2 FQGNSA. The CDR3 has 13 amino acids. The CDR3 spells CASSSRFTDTQYF. In DNA form, the CDR3 reads TGTGCCAGCAGCTCCCGGTTCACAGATACGCAGTATTTT.

V gene TRBV2 combines with J gene TRBJ2-5; 9 bases fit TRBD2. The germline CDR1 and CDR2 sequences are SNHLY and FYNNEI. Trimming removed 9 bases from V and 4 bases from J; junction bases left unmatched: 15. The CDR3 runs 16 residues. The CDR3 region has the DNA TGTGCCAGTCTCCTAGCGGGGCGTTGGGGAATAGAGACCCAGTACTTC. Translating gives CASLLAGRWGIETQYF.

This chain links TRBV27 with TRBJ1-1; 10 nucleotides align to TRBD1. This CDR3 has 15 amino acids. CDR1 and CDR2 from the germline V gene are MNHEY and SMNVEV (reference sequence). With 5 bases clipped from V and 0 bases from J, the junction kept 3 bases outside the gene matches. DNA for the CDR3: TGTGCCAGCAGTGCGGGACAGGGGTTGAACACTGAAGCTTTCTTT. Protein sequence: CASSAGQGLNTEAFF.

The chain couples TRBV2 to TRBJ1-2, with 8 bases lining up with TRBD1. This CDR3 spans 13 amino acids. V gave up 6 bases and J gave up 8 bases; unmatched junction bases: 8. Looked up from germline, CDR1 is SNHLY and CDR2 is FYNNEI. CDR3 amino acids: CASSLDRGGGYTF. DNA for the CDR3: TGTGCCAGCAGCCTCGACAGGGGCGGAGGCTACACCTTC.

The CDR3 region has the DNA TGCGCCAGCAGGGGGACAGGGAGGAACATTCAGTACTTC. Translated, it gives CASRGTGRNIQYF. The chain carries TRBV4-1 and TRBJ2-4; 9 nucleotides agree with TRBD1. The length of the CDR3 is 13 residues. CDR1 and CDR2 (germline): MGHRA, YSYEKL. V lost 6 bases, J lost 7 bases, and 4 bases stayed unmatched.

The CDR3 region has the DNA TGTGCCAGCAGCCCGGGTCCTCATCAGCCCCAGCATTTT. It encodes CASSPGPHQPQHF. The rearrangement links TRBV27 to TRBJ1-5; D remains unclear. V lost 6 bases to trimming and J lost 5 bases, with 11 bases between them. The germline V gene has CDR1 MNHEY and CDR2 SMNVEV (reference sequence). The CDR3 consists of 13 residues.

The V gene is TRBV28, the J gene TRBJ1-2; 7 bases match TRBD1. Germline CDR1 and CDR2: MDHEN and SYDVKM. V lost 7 bases to trimming and J lost 5 bases; unmatched junction nucleotides: 10. The CDR3 contains 14 residues. This CDR3 is CASKRTGSIYGYTF. DNA for the CDR3: TGTGCCAGCAAACGGACAGGCTCTATTTATGGCTACACCTTC.

The chain has TRBV2 and TRBJ2-1, with 9 nucleotides matching TRBD2. Germline lookup yields CDR1 SNHLY and CDR2 FYNNEI. Unmatched junction bases numbered 12, after V lost 2 bases and J lost 7 bases. The CDR3 has 17 residues. The chain's CDR3 is CASSERVAGVGVNEQFF. The CDR3 bases are TGTGCCAGCAGTGAAAGGGTAGCGGGAGTAGGGGTTAATGAGCAGTTCTTC.

The chain is built from TRBV4-1 and TRBJ2-1, with 11 nucleotides matching TRBD2. CDR1 and CDR2 from the germline V gene are MGHRA and YSYEKL. CDR3 length equals 16 residues. Trimming at V came to 4 bases and at J to 7 bases, leaving 9 bases not matched to a gene. CDR3: CASSRHPSGGINEQFF. The CDR3 coding sequence is TGCGCCAGCAGCCGACACCCTAGCGGGGGGATAAATGAGCAGTTCTTC.

The rearrangement links TRBV4-1 to TRBJ2-7; D remains ambiguous. Trimming stripped 4 bases from V and 6 bases from J, with 13 bases between. The CDR3 loop spans 13 amino acids. Germline CDR1 MGHRA, CDR2 YSYEKL. In DNA form, the CDR3 reads TGCGCCAGCAGCCCCGGGTTAGTAGCCGAGCAGTACTTC. Protein sequence: CASSPGLVAEQYF.

This rearrangement joins TRBV28 to TRBJ2-4; TRBD1 aligns across 10 bases. V was clipped by 5 bases and J by 2 bases; unmatched bases: 12. CDR1 is MDHEN, CDR2 SYDVKM, per germline. The CDR3 spans 18 residues. The CDR3 nucleotides read TGTGCCAGCAGTCTAAACCCGGGACAGGGGATTTCCAAAAACATTCAGTACTTC. This gives the protein CASSLNPGQGISKNIQYF.

A few counts support this clone. The V gene is TRBV2, the J gene TRBJ2-7, with D tentatively TRBD2 (7 bases). CDR1 is SNHLY, CDR2 FYNNEI, per germline. Deletions cut 3 bases from V and 4 bases from J, with 13 bases between. The CDR3 has 14 amino acids. Here the CDR3 reads CASSEEGGFYEQYF. The CDR3, as DNA: TGTGCCAGCAGTGAGGAGGGGGGGTTTTACGAGCAGTACTTC.

The table lists this clone with a few counts. This rearrangement joins TRBV7-9 to TRBJ1-5; no firm D call. The CDR3 contains 14 residues. Per the germline V gene, CDR1 is SEHNR and CDR2 is FQNEAQ (reference sequence). The ends were cut back, 4 bases at V and 2 bases at J, with 9 bases in the middle. The CDR3 is CASSSNRGNQPQHF. The DNA of the CDR3 is TGTGCCAGCAGCTCCAATCGGGGCAATCAGCCCCAGCATTTT.

V and J are TRBV19 and TRBJ1-1; D is unclear. The CDR3 has 14 amino acids. Germline V gene sequence: CDR1 LNHDA, CDR2 SQIVND (reference sequence). Trimming removed 5 bases at V and 1 base at J, with 11 bases between. CDR3 sequence: CASSLGGTNTEAFF. CDR3 in DNA: TGTGCCAGTAGTTTGGGAGGTACGAACACTGAAGCTTTCTTT.